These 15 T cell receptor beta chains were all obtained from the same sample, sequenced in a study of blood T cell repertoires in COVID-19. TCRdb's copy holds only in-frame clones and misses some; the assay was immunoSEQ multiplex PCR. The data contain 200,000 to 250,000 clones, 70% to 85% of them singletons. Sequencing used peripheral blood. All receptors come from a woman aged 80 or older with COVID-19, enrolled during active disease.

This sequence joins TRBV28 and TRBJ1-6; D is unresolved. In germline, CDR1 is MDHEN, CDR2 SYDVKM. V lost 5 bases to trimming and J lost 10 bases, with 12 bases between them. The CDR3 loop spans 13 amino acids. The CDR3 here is CASSEQTGSPLHF. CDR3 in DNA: TGTGCCAGCAGTGAACAGACGGGATCACCCCTCCACTTT.

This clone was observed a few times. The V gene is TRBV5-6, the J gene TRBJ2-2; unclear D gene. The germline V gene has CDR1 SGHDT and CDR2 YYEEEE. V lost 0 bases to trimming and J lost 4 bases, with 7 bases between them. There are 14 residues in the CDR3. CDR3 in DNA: TGTGCCAGCAGCTTGGCCTCACTCACCGGGGAGCTGTTTTTT. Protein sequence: CASSLASLTGELFF.

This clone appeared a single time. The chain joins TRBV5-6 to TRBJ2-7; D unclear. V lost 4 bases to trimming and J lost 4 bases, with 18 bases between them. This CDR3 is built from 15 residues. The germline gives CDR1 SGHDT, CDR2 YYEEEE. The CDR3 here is CASSPVGASPYEQYF. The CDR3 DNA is TGTGCCAGCAGCCCGGTAGGAGCGTCACCATACGAGCAGTACTTC.

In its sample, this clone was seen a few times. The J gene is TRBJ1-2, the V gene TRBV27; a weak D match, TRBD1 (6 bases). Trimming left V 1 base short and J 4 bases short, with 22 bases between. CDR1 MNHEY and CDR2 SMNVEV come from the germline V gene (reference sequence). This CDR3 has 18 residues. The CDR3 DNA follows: TGTGCCAGCAGTTTATGGGGAATGAGGGACACGAGGGTCTATGGCTACACCTTC. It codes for CASSLWGMRDTRVYGYTF.

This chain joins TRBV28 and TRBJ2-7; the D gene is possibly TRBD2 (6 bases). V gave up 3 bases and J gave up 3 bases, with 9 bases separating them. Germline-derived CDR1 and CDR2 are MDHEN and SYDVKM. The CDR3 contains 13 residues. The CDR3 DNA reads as TGTGCCAGCAGTTTTTGGCGGGGCTACGAGCAGTACTTC. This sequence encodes CASSFWRGYEQYF.

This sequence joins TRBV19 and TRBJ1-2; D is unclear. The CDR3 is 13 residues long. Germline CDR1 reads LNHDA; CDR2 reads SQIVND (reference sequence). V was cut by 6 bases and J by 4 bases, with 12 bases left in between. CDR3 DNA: TGTGCCAGTAGGAGTGAACTAATCTATGGCTACACCTTC. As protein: CASRSELIYGYTF.

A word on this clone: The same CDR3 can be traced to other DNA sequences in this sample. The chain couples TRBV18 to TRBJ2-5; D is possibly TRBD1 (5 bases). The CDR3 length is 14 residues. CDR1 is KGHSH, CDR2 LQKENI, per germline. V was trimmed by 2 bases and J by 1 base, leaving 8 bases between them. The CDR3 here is CASSPGAAQETQYF. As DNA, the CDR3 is TGTGCCAGCTCACCAGGGGCGGCCCAAGAGACCCAGTACTTC. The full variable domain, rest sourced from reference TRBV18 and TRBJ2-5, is NAGVMQNPRHLVRRRGQEARLRCSPMKGHSHVYWYRQLPEEGLKFMVYLQKENIIDESGMPKERFSAEFPKEGPSILRIQQVVRGDSAAYFCASSPGAAQETQYFGPGTRLLVL.

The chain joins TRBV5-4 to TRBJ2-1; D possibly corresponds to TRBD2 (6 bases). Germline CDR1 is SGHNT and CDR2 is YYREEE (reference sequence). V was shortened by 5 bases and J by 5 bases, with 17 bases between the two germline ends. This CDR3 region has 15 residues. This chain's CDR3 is CASRPGTRDDNEQFF. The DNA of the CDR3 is TGTGCCAGCAGACCCGGGACTCGAGACGACAATGAGCAGTTCTTC.

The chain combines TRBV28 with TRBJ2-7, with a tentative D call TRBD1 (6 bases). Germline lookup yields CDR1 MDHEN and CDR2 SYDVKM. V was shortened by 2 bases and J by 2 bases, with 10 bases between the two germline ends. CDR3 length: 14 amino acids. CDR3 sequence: CASSLTDRTYEQYF. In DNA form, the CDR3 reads TGTGCCAGCAGTTTAACTGACAGGACCTACGAGCAGTACTTC.

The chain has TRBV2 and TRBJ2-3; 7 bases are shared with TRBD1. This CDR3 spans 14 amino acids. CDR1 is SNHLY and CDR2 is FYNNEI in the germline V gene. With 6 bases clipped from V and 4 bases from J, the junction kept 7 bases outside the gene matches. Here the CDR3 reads CASRARQGADTQYF. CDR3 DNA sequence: TGTGCCAGCAGGGCCAGACAGGGCGCAGATACGCAGTATTTT.

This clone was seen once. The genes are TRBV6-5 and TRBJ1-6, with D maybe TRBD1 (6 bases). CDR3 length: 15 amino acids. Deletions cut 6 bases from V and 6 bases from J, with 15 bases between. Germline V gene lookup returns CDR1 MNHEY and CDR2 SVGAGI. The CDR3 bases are TGTGCCAGCAGAGCGGAGACAGGTAGTAATTCACCCCTCCACTTT. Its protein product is CASRAETGSNSPLHF.

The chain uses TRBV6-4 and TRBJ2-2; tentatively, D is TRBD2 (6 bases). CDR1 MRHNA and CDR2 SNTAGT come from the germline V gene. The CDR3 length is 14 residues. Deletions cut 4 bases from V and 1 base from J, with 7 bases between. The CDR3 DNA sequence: TGTGCCAGCAGTGCCGGGGGGAACACCGGGGAGCTGTTTTTT. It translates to CASSAGGNTGELFF.

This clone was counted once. The CDR3 sequence is CASSSRTSSITDTQYF. The CDR3 nucleotides are TGTGCCAGCAGTTCACGGACTAGCTCAATCACGGATACGCAGTATTTT. The chain employs TRBV27 and TRBJ2-3, with 8 nucleotides matching TRBD2. The germline gives CDR1 MNHEY, CDR2 SMNVEV (reference sequence). This CDR3 is built from 16 residues. The V segment lost 4 bases and the J segment 6 bases; nucleotides outside the gene matches: 12.

Written as DNA, the CDR3 is TGTGCCAGCAGCCCCAATATGGGGCCCTACGAGCAGTACTTC. It encodes CASSPNMGPYEQYF. V gene TRBV7-6 combines with J gene TRBJ2-7; D might be TRBD1 (5 bases). This CDR3 is 14 amino acids long. V was shortened by 5 bases and J by 2 bases, with 13 bases between the two germline ends. Looked up from germline, CDR1 is SGHVS and CDR2 is FNYEAQ.

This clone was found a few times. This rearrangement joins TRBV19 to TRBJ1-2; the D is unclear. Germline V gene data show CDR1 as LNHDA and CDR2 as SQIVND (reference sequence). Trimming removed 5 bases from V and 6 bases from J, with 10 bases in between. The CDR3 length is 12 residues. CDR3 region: CASSHPGDGYTF. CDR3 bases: TGTGCCAGTAGTCACCCCGGGGATGGCTACACCTTC.